The present T cell receptor (beta chain) was sequenced within a study of blood T cell repertoires in COVID-19 (dated by TCRdb to 2020 to 2021). Describing the broader study: Samples from collaborators originated in the United States, Italy and Spain and spanned both the acute and convalescent phases of COVID-19. The prospective study material was composed of cDNA or gDNA derived from T cells, B-cell-depleted T cells, or PBMCs. The dataset comprised deeply sampled blood TCRbeta repertoires from subjects exposed to, actively infected with, or recovered from COVID-19. A freely available public database, intended as a resource for researchers studying the immune response to SARS-CoV-2, is where the repertoires were released. Samples were obtained from the ongoing ImmuneRACE study (first 160 participants) and from some 1,300 subjects provided by 6 global collaborators. Sample metadata almost always included a de-identified subject ID, COVID-19 status, age in years and sex. HLA class I and class II types, where available, came from metadata supplied by the sample provider rather than from assay-based typing. General conclusions and limits of the study: Clinical and demographic metadata were provided uncurated, with the amount varying by source and participant.

TCRbeta CDR3 regions were amplified from genomic DNA using the immunoSEQ Assay, a bias-controlled multiplex PCR. Under the source paper's analysis protocol: The number of nucleated cells in each sample was estimated from the amplification of reference gene primers within the assay. To quantify the absolute abundance of each unique TCRbeta CDR3 rearrangement, sequence reads were collapsed and filtered. For each sample, productive Simpson clonality was calculated as the square root of Simpson's diversity index over productive rearrangements. This immuneACCESS table, as held by TCRdb, lists in-frame sequences with V and J called but not all clones. Of the missing ones, under half trace to an unresolved V gene in checked studies; the others have no known cause. V and J calls and clone size are copied from that table; D and trimming were computed from the DNA. Here the sample has 360,000 or so clones; around 83% occur a single time. 5% to 6% of the sample comes from the top ten.

Enrolling through a virtual design, the prospective study's participants ranged in age from roughly 18 to 100 years and lived across roughly 23 United States geographic areas. Cohort assignment in the prospective study relied on participant-reported clinical history from a screening survey and a study questionnaire. Recovered participants in ImmuneRACE Cohort 3 were defined as having two consecutive negative NP/OP PCR tests, clearance from a healthcare professional, or resolution of symptoms. Each participant in the prospective study had whole blood, serum and a nasopharyngeal or oropharyngeal swab collected by mobile phlebotomists. Participants in the prospective study had the option to provide additional blood draws and questionnaires over an approximately 2-month period. Before DNA extraction, blood samples from the prospective study were shipped at room temperature or frozen. From a lookup of the germline V gene, CDR1 and CDR2 are SGHNT and YENEEA. The V end gives up 6 bases and the J end 5 bases, leaving 10 bases in the junction not matched to a gene. The CDR3 starts with the cysteine, ends with the phenylalanine, and has 15 residues. Here the CDR3 DNA is all that survives: 45 bases in frame from base 1.

Comments on this clone: Its antigen remains unidentified. One base away there is no much larger clone; base qualities are not given.

Sequencing was carried out using PBMCs or T cells enriched from blood (not recorded which). The V and J genes are TRBV11-3 and TRBJ2-4; TRBD2 aligns with 7 central bases. This TCR was sampled from a woman aged 45-59 years who had recovered from COVID-19. For the CDR3, the sequence is CASRRRGAGQNIQYF. The nucleotide sequence reads as follows: TGTGCCAGCAGACGAAGGGGAGCGGGGCAAAACATTCAGTACTTC.